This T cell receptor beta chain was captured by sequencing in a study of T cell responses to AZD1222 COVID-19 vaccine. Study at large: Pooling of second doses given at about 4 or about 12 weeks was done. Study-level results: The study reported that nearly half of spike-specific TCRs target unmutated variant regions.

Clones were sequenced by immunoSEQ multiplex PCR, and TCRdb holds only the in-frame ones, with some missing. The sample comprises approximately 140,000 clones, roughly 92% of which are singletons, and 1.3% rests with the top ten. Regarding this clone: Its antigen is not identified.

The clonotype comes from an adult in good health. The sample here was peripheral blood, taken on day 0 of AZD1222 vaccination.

This chain's CDR3 is CASTNFGRVKHRTEAFF. The DNA for the CDR3 is TGTGCCAGCACCAATTTCGGACGAGTCAAGCATCGCACTGAAGCTTTCTTT. V and J are TRBV7-9 and TRBJ1-1; the D is unclear. The ends were cut back, 7 bases at V and 4 bases at J, with 25 bases in the middle. The CDR3 is made up of 17 amino acids. Germline CDR1 is SEHNR and CDR2 is FQNEAQ (reference sequence).